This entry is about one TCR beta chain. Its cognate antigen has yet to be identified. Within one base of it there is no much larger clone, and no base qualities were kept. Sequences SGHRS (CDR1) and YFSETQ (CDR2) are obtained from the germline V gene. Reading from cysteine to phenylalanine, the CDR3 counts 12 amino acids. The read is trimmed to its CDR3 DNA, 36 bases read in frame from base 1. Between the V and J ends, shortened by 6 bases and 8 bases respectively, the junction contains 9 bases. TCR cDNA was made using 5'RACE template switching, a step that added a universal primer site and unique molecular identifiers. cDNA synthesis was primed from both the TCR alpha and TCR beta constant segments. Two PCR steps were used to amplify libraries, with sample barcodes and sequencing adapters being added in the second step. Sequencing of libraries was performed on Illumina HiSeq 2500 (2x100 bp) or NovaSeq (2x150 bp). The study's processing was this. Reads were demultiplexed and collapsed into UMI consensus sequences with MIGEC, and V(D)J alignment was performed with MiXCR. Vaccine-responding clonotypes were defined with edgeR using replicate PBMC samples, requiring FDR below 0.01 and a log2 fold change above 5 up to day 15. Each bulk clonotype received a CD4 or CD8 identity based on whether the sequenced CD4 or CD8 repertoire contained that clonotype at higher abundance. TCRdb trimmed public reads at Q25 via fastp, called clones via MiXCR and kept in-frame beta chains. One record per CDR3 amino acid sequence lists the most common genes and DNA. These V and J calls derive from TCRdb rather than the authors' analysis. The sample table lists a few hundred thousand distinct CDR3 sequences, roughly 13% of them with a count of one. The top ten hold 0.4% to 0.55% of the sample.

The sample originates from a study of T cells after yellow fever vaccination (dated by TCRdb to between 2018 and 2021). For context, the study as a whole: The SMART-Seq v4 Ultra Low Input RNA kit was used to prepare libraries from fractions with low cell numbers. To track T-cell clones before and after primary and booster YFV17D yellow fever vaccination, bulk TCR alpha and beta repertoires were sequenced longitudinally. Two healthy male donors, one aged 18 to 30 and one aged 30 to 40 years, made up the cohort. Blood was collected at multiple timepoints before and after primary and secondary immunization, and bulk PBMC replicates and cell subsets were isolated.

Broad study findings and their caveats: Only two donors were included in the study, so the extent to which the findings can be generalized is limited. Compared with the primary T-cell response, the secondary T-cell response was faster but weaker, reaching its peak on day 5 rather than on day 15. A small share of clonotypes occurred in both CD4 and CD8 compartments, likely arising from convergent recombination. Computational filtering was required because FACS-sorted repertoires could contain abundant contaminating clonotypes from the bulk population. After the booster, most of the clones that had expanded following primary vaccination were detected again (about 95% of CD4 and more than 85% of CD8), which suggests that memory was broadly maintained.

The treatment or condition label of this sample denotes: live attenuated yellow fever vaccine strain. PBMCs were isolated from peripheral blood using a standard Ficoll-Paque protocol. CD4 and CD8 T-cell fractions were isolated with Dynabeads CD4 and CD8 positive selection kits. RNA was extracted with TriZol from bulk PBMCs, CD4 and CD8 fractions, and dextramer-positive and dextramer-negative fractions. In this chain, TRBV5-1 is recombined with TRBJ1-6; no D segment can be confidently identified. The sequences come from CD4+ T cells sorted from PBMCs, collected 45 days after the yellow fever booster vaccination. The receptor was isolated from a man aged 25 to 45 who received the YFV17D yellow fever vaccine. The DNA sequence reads TGCGCCAGCAAGATGGGAGATTCACCCCTCCACTTT. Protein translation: CASKMGDSPLHF.